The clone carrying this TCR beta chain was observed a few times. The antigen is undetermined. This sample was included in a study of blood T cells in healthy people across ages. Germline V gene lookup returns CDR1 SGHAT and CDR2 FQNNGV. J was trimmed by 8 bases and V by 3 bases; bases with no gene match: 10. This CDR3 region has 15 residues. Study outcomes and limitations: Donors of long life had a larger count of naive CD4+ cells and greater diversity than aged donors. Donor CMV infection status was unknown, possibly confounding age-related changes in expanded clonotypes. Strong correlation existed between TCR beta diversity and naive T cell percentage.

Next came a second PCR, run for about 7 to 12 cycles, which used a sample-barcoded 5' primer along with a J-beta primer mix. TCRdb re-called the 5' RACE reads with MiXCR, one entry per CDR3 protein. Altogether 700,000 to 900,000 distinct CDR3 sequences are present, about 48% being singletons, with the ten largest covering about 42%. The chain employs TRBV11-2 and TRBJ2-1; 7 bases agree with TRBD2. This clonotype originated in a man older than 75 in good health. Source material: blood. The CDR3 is CASSFRGEGQDEQFF. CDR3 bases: TGTGCCAGCAGCTTTCGGGGGGAGGGCCAGGATGAGCAGTTCTTC.